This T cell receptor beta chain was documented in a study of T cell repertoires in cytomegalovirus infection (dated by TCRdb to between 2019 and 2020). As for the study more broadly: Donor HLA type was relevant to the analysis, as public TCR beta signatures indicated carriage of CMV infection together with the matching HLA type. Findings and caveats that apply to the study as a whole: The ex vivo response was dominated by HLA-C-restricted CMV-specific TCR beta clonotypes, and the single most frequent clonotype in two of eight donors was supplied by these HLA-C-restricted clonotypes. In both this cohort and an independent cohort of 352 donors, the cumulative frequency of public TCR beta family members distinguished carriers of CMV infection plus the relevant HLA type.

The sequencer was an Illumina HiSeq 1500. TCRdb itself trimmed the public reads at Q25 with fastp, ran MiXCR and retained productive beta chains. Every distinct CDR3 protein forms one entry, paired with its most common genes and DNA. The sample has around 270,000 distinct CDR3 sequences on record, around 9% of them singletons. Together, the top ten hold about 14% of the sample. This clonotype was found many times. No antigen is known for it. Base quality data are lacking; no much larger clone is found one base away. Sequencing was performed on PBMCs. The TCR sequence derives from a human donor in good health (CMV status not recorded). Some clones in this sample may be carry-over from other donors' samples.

The CDR3 is CASNRGPGLAGEQYF. The base sequence is TGTGCCAGCAACAGAGGCCCCGGACTAGCGGGTGAGCAGTACTTC. The sequence is built from TRBV7-8 and TRBJ2-7; 11 central nucleotides agree with TRBD2. Relative to germline, V is missing 7 bases and J is missing 7 bases, with 12 bases of the junction outside any gene match. For CDR1 and CDR2, the germline V gene lists SGHVS and FQNEAQ. The CDR3 covers 15 residues, taking in both the cysteine and the phenylalanine. Just the 45-base CDR3 DNA is kept, in frame starting at base 1.